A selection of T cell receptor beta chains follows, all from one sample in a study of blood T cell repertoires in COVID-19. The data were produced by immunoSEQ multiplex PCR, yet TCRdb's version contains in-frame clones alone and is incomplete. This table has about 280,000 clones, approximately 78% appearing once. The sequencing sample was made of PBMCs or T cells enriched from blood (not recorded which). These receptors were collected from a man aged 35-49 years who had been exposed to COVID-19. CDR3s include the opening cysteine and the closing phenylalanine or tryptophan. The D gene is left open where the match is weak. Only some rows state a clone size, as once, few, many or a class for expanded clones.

cdr3_aa: CATSDSNRGFADTQYF
cdr3_nt: TGTGCCACCAGTGATTCCAACAGGGGCTTCGCAGATACGCAGTATTTT
j_call: TRBJ2-3
d_call: TRBD1
clone_size: -
v_call: TRBV24-1

cdr3_aa: CASSLASGRADTQYF
cdr3_nt: TGTGCCAGCAGCTTAGCTTCCGGGAGAGCAGATACGCAGTATTTT
j_call: TRBJ2-3
d_call: -
clone_size: -
v_call: TRBV11-3

cdr3_aa: CASSPTGFNGELFF
cdr3_nt: TGTGCCAGCAGCCCGACAGGGTTTAACGGGGAGCTGTTTTTT
j_call: TRBJ2-2
d_call: TRBD1
clone_size: few
v_call: TRBV3-1/TRBV3-2

cdr3_aa: CASSPPSGTLSYEQYF
cdr3_nt: TGTGCCAGCTCACCCCCTAGCGGGACCCTCTCCTACGAGCAGTACTTC
j_call: TRBJ2-7
d_call: TRBD2
clone_size: -
v_call: TRBV18

cdr3_aa: CASSQDKTAGPSQHF
cdr3_nt: TGTGCCAGCAGCCAAGATAAAACGGCGGGCCCGTCCCAGCATTTT
j_call: TRBJ1-5
d_call: -
clone_size: few
v_call: TRBV4-2

cdr3_aa: CASSIENRGSALHF
cdr3_nt: TGTGCCAGTAGTATAGAAAACAGGGGCTCGGCCCTCCACTTT
j_call: TRBJ1-6
d_call: TRBD1
clone_size: -
v_call: TRBV19

cdr3_aa: CATSRPSGVGGQPQHF
cdr3_nt: TGTGCCACCAGCAGACCATCGGGGGTCGGGGGTCAGCCCCAGCATTTT
j_call: TRBJ1-5
d_call: -
clone_size: -
v_call: TRBV15

cdr3_aa: CASTVDRGSYEQYF
cdr3_nt: TGTGCCAGCACCGTGGACAGGGGGTCATACGAGCAGTACTTC
j_call: TRBJ2-7
d_call: TRBD1
clone_size: -
v_call: TRBV7-9

cdr3_aa: CASSAGGIQETQYF
cdr3_nt: TGTGCCAGCAGCGCCGGAGGGATCCAAGAGACCCAGTACTTC
j_call: TRBJ2-5
d_call: -
clone_size: -
v_call: TRBV7-9

cdr3_aa: CASRKLGLEQFF
cdr3_nt: TGTGCCAGCAGGAAACTAGGTCTTGAGCAGTTCTTC
j_call: TRBJ2-1
d_call: -
clone_size: -
v_call: TRBV7-9

cdr3_aa: CASSATGLADNEQFF
cdr3_nt: TGCGCCAGCAGTGCCACTGGACTAGCGGACAATGAGCAGTTCTTC
j_call: TRBJ2-1
d_call: TRBD2
clone_size: -
v_call: TRBV5-1

cdr3_aa: CASSSRETQYF
cdr3_nt: TGTGCCAGCAGCTCGAGAGAGACCCAGTACTTC
j_call: TRBJ2-5
d_call: -
clone_size: -
v_call: TRBV28

cdr3_aa: CASSFLARINYGYTF
cdr3_nt: TGTGCCAGCAGCTTCTTGGCCAGGATAAACTATGGCTACACCTTC
j_call: TRBJ1-2
d_call: -
clone_size: -
v_call: TRBV5-5

cdr3_aa: CASSSREGASEQYF
cdr3_nt: TGCGCCAGCAGCTCCCGGGAGGGGGCCTCCGAGCAGTACTTC
j_call: TRBJ2-7
d_call: -
clone_size: -
v_call: TRBV5-1

cdr3_aa: CASSPDRGLAGAALKNIQYF
cdr3_nt: TGTGCCAGCAGCCCCGACCGGGGACTAGCGGGGGCAGCCCTCAAAAACATTCAGTACTTC
j_call: TRBJ2-4
d_call: TRBD2
clone_size: -
v_call: TRBV2

cdr3_aa: CASSFNTFGEGYTF
cdr3_nt: TGTGCCAGCAGCTTTAACACCTTCGGGGAAGGCTACACCTTC
j_call: TRBJ1-2
d_call: -
clone_size: -
v_call: TRBV11-2

cdr3_aa: CASAAGGIGGELFF
cdr3_nt: TGTGCCAGCGCGGCGGGGGGTATCGGCGGGGAGCTGTTTTTT
j_call: TRBJ2-2
d_call: TRBD2
clone_size: -
v_call: TRBV6-5

cdr3_aa: CAISEGSASNQPQHF
cdr3_nt: TGTGCCATCAGTGAGGGCAGTGCCAGCAATCAGCCCCAGCATTTT
j_call: TRBJ1-5
d_call: -
clone_size: -
v_call: TRBV10-3

cdr3_aa: CASSLAGGAYEQYF
cdr3_nt: TGTGCCAGCAGCTTGGCGGGAGGGGCCTACGAGCAGTACTTC
j_call: TRBJ2-7
d_call: TRBD2
clone_size: few
v_call: TRBV11-2

cdr3_aa: CASSTTNNQPQHF
cdr3_nt: TGTGCCAGCAGTACAACGAACAATCAGCCCCAGCATTTT
j_call: TRBJ1-5
d_call: -
clone_size: -
v_call: TRBV3-1/TRBV3-2

cdr3_aa: CASSLVLAGLAKNIQYF
cdr3_nt: TGTGCCAGCAGCTTAGTTTTAGCGGGGCTAGCCAAAAACATTCAGTACTTC
j_call: TRBJ2-4
d_call: TRBD2
clone_size: -
v_call: TRBV7-9

cdr3_aa: CASSPSAGIGIAGNTIYF
cdr3_nt: TGTGCCAGCTCACCATCGGCGGGGATTGGTATCGCTGGAAACACCATATATTTT
j_call: TRBJ1-3
d_call: -
clone_size: -
v_call: TRBV18

cdr3_aa: CASSLGDRGFNQPQHF
cdr3_nt: TGTGCCAGCAGCTTAGGGGACAGGGGGTTCAATCAGCCCCAGCATTTT
j_call: TRBJ1-5
d_call: TRBD1
clone_size: -
v_call: TRBV7-9

cdr3_aa: CASSRAGERPYNEQFF
cdr3_nt: TGTGCCAGTAGTAGGGCGGGGGAGAGGCCCTACAATGAGCAGTTCTTC
j_call: TRBJ2-1
d_call: TRBD2
clone_size: -
v_call: TRBV19

cdr3_aa: CASSFSGSSEQYF
cdr3_nt: TGTGCCAGCAGCTTCTCCGGGAGTTCCGAGCAGTACTTC
j_call: TRBJ2-7
d_call: -
clone_size: -
v_call: TRBV7-3

cdr3_aa: CASGLVPRAIEMNTEAFF
cdr3_nt: TGTGCTAGTGGTTTGGTACCCCGAGCGATCGAAATGAACACTGAAGCTTTCTTT
j_call: TRBJ1-1
d_call: -
clone_size: -
v_call: TRBV12-5

cdr3_aa: CASRPYGTDIGELFF
cdr3_nt: TGTGCCAGCCGACCATACGGGACAGATATCGGGGAGCTGTTTTTT
j_call: TRBJ2-2
d_call: TRBD1
clone_size: -
v_call: TRBV28

cdr3_aa: CAPGQANYGYTF
cdr3_nt: TGTGCCCCGGGACAGGCAAACTATGGCTACACCTTC
j_call: TRBJ1-2
d_call: TRBD1
clone_size: once
v_call: TRBV19

cdr3_aa: CASSPWGTGGNQPQHF
cdr3_nt: TGTGCCAGCAGCCCGTGGGGGACAGGTGGCAATCAGCCCCAGCATTTT
j_call: TRBJ1-5
d_call: TRBD1
clone_size: -
v_call: TRBV5-6

cdr3_aa: CAWGGRTPATYTYGYTF
cdr3_nt: TGTGCCTGGGGTGGGAGGACTCCTGCTACCTATACCTATGGCTACACCTTC
j_call: TRBJ1-2
d_call: -
clone_size: -
v_call: TRBV30

cdr3_aa: CATSSVVFGYTF
cdr3_nt: TGTGCCACCTCGTCGGTAGTTTTTGGCTACACCTTC
j_call: TRBJ1-2
d_call: -
clone_size: -
v_call: TRBV24-1

cdr3_aa: CATSDPGTEGYYGYTF
cdr3_nt: TGTGCCACCAGTGACCCTGGGACAGAAGGATACTATGGCTACACCTTC
j_call: TRBJ1-2
d_call: TRBD1
clone_size: -
v_call: TRBV24-1

cdr3_aa: CASSTDAGLAFF
cdr3_nt: TGTGCCAGTAGTACAGACGCGGGCTTAGCGTTCTTC
j_call: TRBJ2-1
d_call: -
clone_size: -
v_call: TRBV19

cdr3_aa: CASSLSAERNYGYTF
cdr3_nt: TGTGCCAGCAGTTTATCGGCGGAGAGGAACTATGGCTACACCTTC
j_call: TRBJ1-2
d_call: -
clone_size: few
v_call: TRBV27

cdr3_aa: CASNMLGGNEKLFF
cdr3_nt: TGTGCCAGCAACATGTTAGGGGGAAATGAAAAACTGTTTTTT
j_call: TRBJ1-4
d_call: -
clone_size: few
v_call: TRBV2

cdr3_aa: CASTQSTGGAGWEQYF
cdr3_nt: TGTGCCAGCACCCAAAGTACGGGGGGAGCTGGTTGGGAGCAGTATTTT
j_call: TRBJ2-3
d_call: TRBD2
clone_size: once
v_call: TRBV3-1/TRBV3-2

cdr3_aa: CASSYSSGQETQYF
cdr3_nt: TGTGCCAGCAGTTACTCGAGCGGTCAAGAGACCCAGTACTTC
j_call: TRBJ2-5
d_call: -
clone_size: -
v_call: TRBV6-6

cdr3_aa: CASAYREGVAFF
cdr3_nt: TGTGCCAGCGCATACAGGGAGGGAGTAGCTTTCTTT
j_call: TRBJ1-1
d_call: -
clone_size: -
v_call: TRBV12-5

cdr3_aa: CASSQGYGQDEQYF
cdr3_nt: TGTGCCAGCAGCCAAGGATACGGTCAGGACGAGCAGTACTTC
j_call: TRBJ2-7
d_call: -
clone_size: -
v_call: TRBV3-1/TRBV3-2

cdr3_aa: CASSLSEGYEKLFF
cdr3_nt: TGTGCCAGCAGCTTATCTGAGGGTTATGAAAAACTGTTTTTT
j_call: TRBJ1-4
d_call: -
clone_size: once
v_call: TRBV11-3

cdr3_aa: CASSPQTPGQGIIAQHF
cdr3_nt: TGTGCCAGTAGTCCCCAAACCCCGGGACAGGGAATCATAGCCCAGCATTTT
j_call: TRBJ1-5
d_call: TRBD1
clone_size: -
v_call: TRBV19

cdr3_aa: CASSGIGGRSGETQYF
cdr3_nt: TGTGCCAGCAGCGGCATTGGCGGGAGAAGTGGGGAGACCCAGTACTTC
j_call: TRBJ2-5
d_call: TRBD2
clone_size: -
v_call: TRBV9

cdr3_aa: CASTRTGGNSGNTIYF
cdr3_nt: TGTGCCAGCACCCGTACTGGGGGGAACTCTGGAAACACCATATATTTT
j_call: TRBJ1-3
d_call: -
clone_size: -
v_call: TRBV3-1/TRBV3-2

cdr3_aa: CAWSPKGAQGYTF
cdr3_nt: TGTGCCTGGAGTCCTAAGGGGGCGCAGGGCTACACCTTC
j_call: TRBJ1-2
d_call: TRBD1
clone_size: -
v_call: TRBV30

cdr3_aa: CASSEAGSRFF
cdr3_nt: TGCGCCAGCAGTGAAGCGGGATCGAGGTTCTTC
j_call: TRBJ2-1
d_call: TRBD2
clone_size: -
v_call: TRBV10-2

cdr3_aa: CASSRQGAGAYEQYF
cdr3_nt: TGCGCCAGCAGCCGACAGGGGGCGGGGGCCTACGAGCAGTACTTC
j_call: TRBJ2-7
d_call: TRBD1
clone_size: -
v_call: TRBV5-1

cdr3_aa: CATSDRLEETQYF
cdr3_nt: TGTGCCACCAGTGATCGACTCGAAGAGACCCAGTACTTC
j_call: TRBJ2-5
d_call: -
clone_size: -
v_call: TRBV24-1

cdr3_aa: CASSLTGGISPLHF
cdr3_nt: TGTGCCAGCAGCCTGACAGGGGGTATCTCACCCCTCCACTTT
j_call: TRBJ1-6
d_call: TRBD1
clone_size: -
v_call: TRBV7-9

cdr3_aa: CASAGTLAKNIQYF
cdr3_nt: TGTGCCAGCGCGGGGACCCTAGCCAAAAACATTCAGTACTTC
j_call: TRBJ2-4
d_call: -
clone_size: -
v_call: TRBV18

cdr3_aa: CASSLGASAEQFF
cdr3_nt: TGTGCCAGCAGCTTGGGGGCTAGTGCTGAGCAGTTCTTC
j_call: TRBJ2-1
d_call: -
clone_size: -
v_call: TRBV6-5

cdr3_aa: CASSHQTSGSYEQYF
cdr3_nt: TGCGCCAGCAGCCATCAGACTAGCGGGAGTTACGAGCAGTACTTC
j_call: TRBJ2-7
d_call: TRBD2
clone_size: -
v_call: TRBV4-1

cdr3_aa: CAAQGTGPPEQYF
cdr3_nt: TGTGCCGCCCAGGGGACAGGGCCCCCCGAGCAGTACTTC
j_call: TRBJ2-7
d_call: TRBD1
clone_size: -
v_call: TRBV10-3

cdr3_aa: CASSVEGDYGYTF
cdr3_nt: TGTGCCAGCAGCGTAGAGGGGGACTATGGCTACACCTTC
j_call: TRBJ1-2
d_call: -
clone_size: -
v_call: TRBV9

cdr3_aa: CASSRTLMNTEAFF
cdr3_nt: TGTGCCAGCAGCAGGACACTCATGAACACTGAAGCTTTCTTT
j_call: TRBJ1-1
d_call: -
clone_size: -
v_call: TRBV6-5

cdr3_aa: CASSWTEPGQGGSVRGYTF
cdr3_nt: TGTGCCAGCAGCTGGACTGAACCGGGACAGGGAGGATCAGTTCGTGGCTACACCTTC
j_call: TRBJ1-2
d_call: TRBD1
clone_size: -
v_call: TRBV5-6

cdr3_aa: CATSGVDSAVQSNYGYTF
cdr3_nt: TGTGCCACCAGTGGTGTGGACAGCGCGGTACAGTCTAACTATGGCTACACCTTC
j_call: TRBJ1-2
d_call: -
clone_size: -
v_call: TRBV24-1

cdr3_aa: CASSPDSYPSTDTQYF
cdr3_nt: TGTGCCAGCTCCCCGGACTCTTACCCTAGCACAGATACGCAGTATTTT
j_call: TRBJ2-3
d_call: -
clone_size: -
v_call: TRBV18

cdr3_aa: CASSFWAGDTQYF
cdr3_nt: TGTGCCAGCAGCTTTTGGGCTGGTGATACGCAGTATTTT
j_call: TRBJ2-3
d_call: -
clone_size: -
v_call: TRBV5-4